This T cell receptor (beta chain) appears in the sequencing data of a study of graft-versus-host responses after intestinal transplantation. Study-level information: Every one of the recipients received anti-thymocyte globulin induction and afterwards took tacrolimus and steroids for around 3 years. The study's findings and limits: Graft-versus-host to host-versus-graft clonal ratios in allografts were high in patients with graft-donor T cell macrochimerism. The marrow of recipients harbored GvH clones, and ileum or blood showed some of them first. Levels of circulating GvH clones at their peak were associated with early post-transplant HvG declines.

Some clones are missing from TCRdb's copy, which holds only in-frame ones; the method was immunoSEQ multiplex PCR. This table has around 100,000 clones, roughly 87% appearing once. Comment on this clone: What it binds is unknown.

Germline V lookup: CDR1 SEHNR, CDR2 FQNEAQ (reference sequence). The V segment lost 5 bases and the J segment 5 bases; nucleotides outside the gene matches: 10. This CDR3 has 16 residues. Specimen: unstimulated CD4+ T cells sorted from spleen or lymph node cells, collected before transplant. This receptor was identified in a human donor who was the organ donor for an intestinal transplant. This rearrangement joins TRBV7-9 to TRBJ2-2, with 8 bases lining up with TRBD1. CDR3 protein: CASSASDWTGTGELFF. CDR3 DNA sequence: TGTGCCAGCAGCGCTTCTGATTGGACAGGGACCGGGGAGCTGTTTTTT.